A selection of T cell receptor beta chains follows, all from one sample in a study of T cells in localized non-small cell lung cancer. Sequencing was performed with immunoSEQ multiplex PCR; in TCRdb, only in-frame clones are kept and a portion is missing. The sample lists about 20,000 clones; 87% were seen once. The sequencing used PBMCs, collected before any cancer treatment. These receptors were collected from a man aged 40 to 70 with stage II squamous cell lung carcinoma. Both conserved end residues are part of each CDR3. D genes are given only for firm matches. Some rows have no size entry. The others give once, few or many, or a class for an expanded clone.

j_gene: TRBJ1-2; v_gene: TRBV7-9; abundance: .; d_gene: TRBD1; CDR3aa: CASSKPGQVEGGYTF; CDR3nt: TGTGCCAGCAGCAAACCGGGACAGGTGGAGGGTGGCTACACCTTC
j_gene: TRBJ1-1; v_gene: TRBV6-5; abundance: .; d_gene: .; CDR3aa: CASRRGTEAFF; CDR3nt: TGTGCCAGCAGGAGGGGTACTGAAGCTTTCTTT
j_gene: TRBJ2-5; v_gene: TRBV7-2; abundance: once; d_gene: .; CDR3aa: CASSLQKRPWETQYF; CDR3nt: TGTGCCAGCAGCTTACAGAAGAGACCGTGGGAGACCCAGTACTTC
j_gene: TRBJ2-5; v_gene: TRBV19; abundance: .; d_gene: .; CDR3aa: CASHPGHRSETQYF; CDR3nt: TGTGCCAGCCACCCGGGACACCGGTCGGAGACCCAGTACTTC
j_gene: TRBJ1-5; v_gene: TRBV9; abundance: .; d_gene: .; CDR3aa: CASSVGVDQPQHF; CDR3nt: TGTGCCAGCAGCGTCGGGGTCGATCAGCCCCAGCATTTT
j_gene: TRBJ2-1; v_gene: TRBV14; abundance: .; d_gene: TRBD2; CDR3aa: CASSATGLAGVVNEQFF; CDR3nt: TGTGCCAGCAGCGCAACGGGACTAGCGGGAGTAGTGAATGAGCAGTTCTTC
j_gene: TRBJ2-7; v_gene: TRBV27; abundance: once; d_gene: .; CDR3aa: CASSNRGGSDEQYF; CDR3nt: TGTGCCAGCAGTAACAGGGGAGGGTCGGACGAGCAGTACTTC
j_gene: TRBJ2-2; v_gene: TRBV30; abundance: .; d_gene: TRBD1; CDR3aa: CAWSVQGWTGELFF; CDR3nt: TGTGCCTGGAGTGTACAGGGGTGGACCGGGGAGCTGTTTTTT
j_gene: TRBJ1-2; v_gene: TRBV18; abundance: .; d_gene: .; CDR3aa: CASSPKDGYTF; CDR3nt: TGTGCCAGCTCACCAAAAGATGGCTACACCTTC
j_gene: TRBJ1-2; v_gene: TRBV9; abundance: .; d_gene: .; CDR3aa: CASSGLAGNYGYTF; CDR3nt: TGTGCCAGCAGCGGCCTGGCAGGGAACTATGGCTACACCTTC
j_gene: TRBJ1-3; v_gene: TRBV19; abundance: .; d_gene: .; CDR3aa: CASSIPTASGNTIYF; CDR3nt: TGTGCCAGTAGTATTCCGACAGCTTCTGGAAACACCATATATTTT
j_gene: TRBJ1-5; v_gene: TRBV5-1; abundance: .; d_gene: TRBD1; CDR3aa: CASSLQGPGQPQHF; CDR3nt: TGCGCCAGCAGCCTACAGGGGCCAGGACAGCCCCAGCATTTT
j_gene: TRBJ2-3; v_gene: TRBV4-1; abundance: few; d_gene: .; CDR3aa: CASSQGQRLSTDTQYF; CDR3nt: TGCGCCAGCAGCCAAGGCCAGCGCCTAAGCACAGATACGCAGTATTTT
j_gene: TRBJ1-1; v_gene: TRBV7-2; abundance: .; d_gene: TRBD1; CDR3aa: CASSWTGGTEAFF; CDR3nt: TGTGCCAGCAGCTGGACAGGGGGCACTGAAGCTTTCTTT
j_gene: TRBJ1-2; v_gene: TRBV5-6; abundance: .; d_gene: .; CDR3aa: CASSTLRATPNYGYTF; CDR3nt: TGTGCCAGCAGCACTCTCCGGGCCACGCCTAACTATGGCTACACCTTC
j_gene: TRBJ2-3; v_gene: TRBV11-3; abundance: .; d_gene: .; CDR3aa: CASSLGSATDTQYF; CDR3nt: TGTGCCAGCAGCTTAGGGTCCGCCACAGATACGCAGTATTTT
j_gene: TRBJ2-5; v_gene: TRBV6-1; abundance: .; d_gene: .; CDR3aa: CASSEASIRQETQYF; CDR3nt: TGTGCCAGCAGTGAAGCGAGCATCAGGCAAGAGACCCAGTACTTC
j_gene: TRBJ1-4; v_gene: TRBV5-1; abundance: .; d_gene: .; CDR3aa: CASSSAGTAEGKLFF; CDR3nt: TGCGCCAGCAGCTCGGCAGGGACTGCGGAAGGGAAACTGTTTTTT
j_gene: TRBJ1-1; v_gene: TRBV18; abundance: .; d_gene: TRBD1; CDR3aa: CASSLGQGMNTEAFF; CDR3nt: TGTGCCAGCTCCCTAGGACAGGGGATGAACACTGAAGCTTTCTTT
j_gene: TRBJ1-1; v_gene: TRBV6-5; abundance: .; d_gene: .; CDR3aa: CASSYGEGSEAFF; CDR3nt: TGTGCCAGCAGTTACGGGGAGGGAAGTGAAGCTTTCTTT
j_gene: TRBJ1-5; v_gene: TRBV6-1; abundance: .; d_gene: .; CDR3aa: CASSDGQPQHF; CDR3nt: TGTGCCAGCAGTGACGGTCAGCCCCAGCATTTT
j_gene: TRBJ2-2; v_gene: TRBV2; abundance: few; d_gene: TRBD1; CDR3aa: CASSETTGWTGELFF; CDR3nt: TGTGCCAGCAGTGAAACGACAGGGTGGACCGGGGAGCTGTTTTTT
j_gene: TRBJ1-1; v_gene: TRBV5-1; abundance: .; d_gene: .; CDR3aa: CASRREGLEAFF; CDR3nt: TGCGCCAGCAGACGGGAGGGGCTTGAAGCTTTCTTT
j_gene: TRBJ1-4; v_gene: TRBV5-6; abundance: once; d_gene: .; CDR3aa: CASSPSEGPVEKLFF; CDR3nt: TGTGCCAGCAGCCCCTCCGAGGGGCCGGTTGAAAAACTGTTTTTT
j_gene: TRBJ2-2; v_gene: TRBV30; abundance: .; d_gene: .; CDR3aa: CAWSGWTEGGELFF; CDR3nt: TGTGCCTGGAGTGGATGGACAGAGGGCGGGGAGCTGTTTTTT
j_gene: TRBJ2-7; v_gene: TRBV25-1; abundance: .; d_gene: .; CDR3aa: CASSKPGTPYEQYF; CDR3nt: TGTGCCAGCAGTAAGCCCGGGACACCCTACGAGCAGTACTTC
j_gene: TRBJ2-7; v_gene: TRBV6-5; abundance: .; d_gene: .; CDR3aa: CASSPTGRYEQYF; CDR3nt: TGTGCCAGCAGCCCGACAGGACGCTACGAGCAGTACTTC
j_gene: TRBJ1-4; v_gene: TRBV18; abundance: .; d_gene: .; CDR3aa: CASSYQGFKDEKLFF; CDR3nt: TGTGCCAGCTCATATCAGGGTTTTAAGGATGAAAAACTGTTTTTT
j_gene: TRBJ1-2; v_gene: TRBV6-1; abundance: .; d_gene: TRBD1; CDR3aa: CATGQGVDGYTF; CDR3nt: TGTGCCACCGGACAGGGTGTGGATGGCTACACCTTC
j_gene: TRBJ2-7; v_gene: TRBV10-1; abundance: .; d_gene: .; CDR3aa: CASSADGEQYF; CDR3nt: TGCGCCAGCTCTGCCGACGGGGAGCAGTACTTC
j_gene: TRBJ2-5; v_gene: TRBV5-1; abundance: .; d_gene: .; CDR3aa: CASSLRETQYF; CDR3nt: TGCGCCAGCAGCTTACGAGAGACCCAGTACTTC
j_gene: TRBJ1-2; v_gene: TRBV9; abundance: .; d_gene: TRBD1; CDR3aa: CASSGPGQGPANYGYTF; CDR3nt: TGTGCCAGCAGCGGACCGGGACAGGGGCCAGCTAACTATGGCTACACCTTC
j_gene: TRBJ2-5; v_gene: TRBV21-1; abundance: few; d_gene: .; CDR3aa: CASSKNGKETQYF; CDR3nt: TGTGCCAGCAGCAAAAACGGGAAAGAGACCCAGTACTTC
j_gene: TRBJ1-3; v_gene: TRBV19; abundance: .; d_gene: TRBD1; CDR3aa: CASSASSGTGLRNTIYF; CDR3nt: TGTGCCAGTAGTGCTTCGTCCGGGACAGGGCTTCGAAACACCATATATTTT
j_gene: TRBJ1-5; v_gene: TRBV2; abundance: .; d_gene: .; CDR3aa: CASSEEGRPQHF; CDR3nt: TGTGCCAGCAGTGAAGAGGGCAGACCCCAGCATTTT
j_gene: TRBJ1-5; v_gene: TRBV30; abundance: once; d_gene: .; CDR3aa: CAWSTLRSSNQPQHF; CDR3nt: TGTGCCTGGAGTACCCTCAGGAGCTCCAATCAGCCCCAGCATTTT
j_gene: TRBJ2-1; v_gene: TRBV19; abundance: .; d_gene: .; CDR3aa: CASGGSSSYNEQFF; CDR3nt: TGTGCCAGTGGGGGATCGAGCTCCTACAATGAGCAGTTCTTC
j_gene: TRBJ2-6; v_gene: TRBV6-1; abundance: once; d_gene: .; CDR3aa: CASCGSSGANVLTF; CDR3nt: TGTGCCAGCTGTGGGTCCTCTGGGGCCAACGTCCTGACTTTC
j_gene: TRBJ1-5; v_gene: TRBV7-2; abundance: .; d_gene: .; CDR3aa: CASSLEGQGRDNQPQHF; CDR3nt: TGTGCCAGCAGCTTAGAGGGCCAGGGTAGAGACAATCAGCCCCAGCATTTT
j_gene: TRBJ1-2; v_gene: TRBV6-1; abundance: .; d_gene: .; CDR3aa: CASSEGSYGYTF; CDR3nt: TGTGCCAGCAGTGAAGGTAGCTATGGCTACACCTTC
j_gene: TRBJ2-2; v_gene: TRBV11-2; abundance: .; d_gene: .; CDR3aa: CASSVASGDTGELFF; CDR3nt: TGTGCCAGCAGTGTGGCCAGCGGAGACACCGGGGAGCTGTTTTTT
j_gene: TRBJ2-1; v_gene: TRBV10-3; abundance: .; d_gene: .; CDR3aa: CAISERGATYNEQFF; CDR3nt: TGTGCCATCAGTGAGCGGGGGGCTACCTACAATGAGCAGTTCTTC
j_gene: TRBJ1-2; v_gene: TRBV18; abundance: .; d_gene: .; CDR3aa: CASSPLRQPFYGYTF; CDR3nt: TGTGCCAGCTCACCCTTACGTCAACCCTTCTATGGCTACACCTTC
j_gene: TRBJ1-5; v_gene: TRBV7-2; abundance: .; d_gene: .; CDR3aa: CASSRDEKDQPQHF; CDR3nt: TGTGCCAGCAGCCGGGACGAAAAGGATCAGCCCCAGCATTTT
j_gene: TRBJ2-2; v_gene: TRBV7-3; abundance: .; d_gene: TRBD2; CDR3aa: CASSLEVAGGRNTGELFF; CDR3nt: TGTGCCAGCAGCTTAGAAGTAGCGGGAGGACGGAACACCGGGGAGCTGTTTTTT
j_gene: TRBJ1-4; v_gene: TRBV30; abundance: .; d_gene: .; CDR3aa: CAWSVSGVNEKLFF; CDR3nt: TGTGCCTGGAGTGTTTCAGGGGTCAATGAAAAACTGTTTTTT